Listed below are T cell receptor beta chains from one sample, sequenced in a study of CD8 T cells in ankylosing spondylitis. TCRdb called the 5' RACE reads again in MiXCR, with one record for every CDR3 protein. The table lists roughly 450,000 distinct CDR3 sequences, 20% to 30% of them singletons. Material for sequencing was blood, either unsorted or a sorted T cell fraction (not recorded which). The receptors shown here come from a male donor with ankylosing spondylitis. Both conserved end residues are part of each CDR3. The D gene is left open where the match is weak. Part of the rows lack a size; the others show once, few, many or a class for expanded clones.

clone size,D gene,V gene,J gene,CDR3 protein,CDR3 DNA
few,.,TRBV2,TRBJ2-2,CASSEVDPGELFF,TGTGCCAGCAGTGAAGTGGACCCCGGGGAGCTGTTTTTT
few,TRBD1,TRBV5-1,TRBJ1-1,CASSTTDRGPGTEAFF,TGCGCCAGCAGCACAACCGACAGGGGCCCCGGGACTGAAGCTTTCTTT
.,.,TRBV5-1,TRBJ1-1,CASSASGDGTEAFF,TGCGCCAGCAGTGCCTCCGGGGATGGGACTGAAGCTTTCTTT
.,TRBD1,TRBV20-1,TRBJ2-6,CSAKTGSTGANVLTF,TGCAGTGCCAAGACAGGGAGTACTGGGGCCAACGTCCTGACTTTC
few,.,TRBV3-1,TRBJ2-7,CASSQVTDSYEQYF,TGTGCCAGCAGCCAAGTAACAGATTCCTACGAGCAGTACTTC
.,.,TRBV6-2/TRBV6-3,TRBJ1-1,CASRTGRTENTEAFF,TGTGCCAGCAGGACCGGACGGACAGAGAACACTGAAGCTTTCTTT
.,.,TRBV20-1,TRBJ1-2,CSASQGGDSYGYTF,TGCAGTGCTAGTCAGGGAGGTGACAGCTATGGCTACACCTTC
once,.,TRBV19,TRBJ2-3,CASSMTTTDTQYF,TGTGCCAGTAGTATGACAACCACAGATACGCAGTATTTT
.,TRBD2,TRBV5-1,TRBJ2-3,CASSSPGGLQDTQYF,TGCGCCAGCAGCTCCCCGGGAGGGCTACAAGATACGCAGTATTTT
.,.,TRBV10-3,TRBJ1-5,CAISESFRAGNQPQHF,TGTGCCATCAGTGAGTCGTTTAGGGCAGGGAATCAGCCCCAGCATTTT
few,.,TRBV20-1,TRBJ2-2,CSAESTGGASTGELFF,TGCAGTGCGGAATCTACCGGGGGCGCCTCCACCGGGGAGCTGTTTTTT
.,TRBD2,TRBV4-2,TRBJ2-5,CASSQDLAGGPGRKTQYF,TGTGCCAGCAGCCAAGACTTAGCGGGAGGGCCCGGGCGGAAGACCCAGTACTTC
.,.,TRBV30,TRBJ1-2,CAWSVPPNYGYTF,TGTGCCTGGAGTGTACCGCCTAACTATGGCTACACCTTC
.,.,TRBV11-3,TRBJ1-1,CASSFPTRTEAFF,TGTGCCAGCAGCTTCCCAACCCGGACTGAAGCTTTCTTT
few,.,TRBV24-1,TRBJ1-2,CATSDFRGLEGYTF,TGTGCCACCAGTGATTTCCGGGGATTGGAGGGCTACACCTTC
.,TRBD1,TRBV11-2,TRBJ2-2,CASSLGVVGQGSTGELFF,TGTGCCAGCAGCTTAGGGGTTGTAGGACAGGGCTCCACCGGGGAGCTGTTTTTT
many,TRBD1,TRBV29-1,TRBJ1-1,CSVERQGVDTEAFF,TGCAGCGTCGAACGACAGGGGGTGGACACTGAAGCTTTCTTT
.,.,TRBV24-1,TRBJ1-2,CATSEPTRGGGYTF,TGTGCCACCAGTGAACCGACCAGGGGAGGCGGCTACACCTTC
.,.,TRBV5-1,TRBJ2-7,CASSGVGTHEQYF,TGCGCCAGCAGCGGGGTGGGTACCCACGAGCAGTACTTC
many,.,TRBV7-9,TRBJ2-2,CASSPIGRADGELFF,TGTGCCAGCAGCCCGATCGGCAGGGCGGACGGGGAGCTGTTTTTT
.,.,TRBV7-7,TRBJ2-1,CASSSGPSDNEQFF,TGTGCCAGCAGCTCGGGACCGAGTGACAATGAGCAGTTCTTC
.,.,TRBV2,TRBJ2-4,CASSDNENIQYF,TGTGCCAGCAGTGACAACGAAAACATTCAGTACTTC
once,TRBD1,TRBV6-5,TRBJ2-3,CASSYPQGVGTDTQYF,TGTGCCAGCAGTTACCCACAGGGGGTTGGCACAGATACGCAGTATTTT
few,.,TRBV5-1,TRBJ2-5,CASSLGLNYSGETQYF,TGCGCCAGCAGCTTGGGGTTGAACTACTCAGGGGAGACCCAGTACTTC
.,.,TRBV30,TRBJ2-7,CAWSLFSYEQYF,TGTGCCTGGAGTCTCTTTTCCTACGAGCAGTACTTC
.,.,TRBV3-1,TRBJ2-5,CASSQVAILEETQYF,TGTGCCAGCAGCCAAGTGGCGATCCTAGAAGAGACCCAGTACTTC
.,TRBD1,TRBV5-1,TRBJ1-5,CASRRDSSVGRPQHF,TGCGCCAGCAGACGGGACAGTAGTGTCGGGAGGCCCCAGCATTTT
.,TRBD2,TRBV3-1,TRBJ2-1,CASSQDVVAGDNEQFF,TGTGCCAGCAGCCAAGATGTGGTAGCGGGAGATAATGAGCAGTTCTTC
many,TRBD2,TRBV19,TRBJ2-2,CASMGLAGTGELFF,TGTGCCAGTATGGGCCTAGCGGGCACCGGGGAGCTGTTTTTT
.,TRBD2,TRBV7-9,TRBJ2-1,CASSPRLASYNEQFF,TGTGCCAGCAGCCCCAGACTAGCGAGTTACAATGAGCAGTTCTTC
.,TRBD1,TRBV11-1,TRBJ1-2,CASSLRGTARKIWYGYTF,TGTGCCAGCAGCTTACGAGGGACAGCACGAAAAATCTGGTATGGCTACACCTTC
few,TRBD2,TRBV20-1,TRBJ2-3,CSAINGGRAGTDTQYF,TGCAGTGCGATAAATGGAGGGAGGGCGGGGACAGATACGCAGTATTTT
few,TRBD2,TRBV4-2,TRBJ2-7,CASSQERSGRRYF,TGTGCCAGCAGCCAAGAGCGGAGCGGGAGACGGTACTTC
few,.,TRBV27,TRBJ1-1,CASSSRGRPPTEAFF,TGTGCCAGCAGTTCGAGGGGTCGCCCCCCCACTGAAGCTTTCTTT
many,TRBD1,TRBV6-1,TRBJ2-3,CASRFPGQGSDTQYF,TGTGCCAGCAGGTTCCCAGGACAGGGGTCAGATACGCAGTATTTT
.,TRBD2,TRBV4-2,TRBJ2-1,CASSPYSGLAVYNEQFF,TGTGCCAGCAGCCCCTATTCTGGACTAGCGGTGTACAATGAGCAGTTCTTC
.,.,TRBV5-1,TRBJ1-2,CASSLAGGDKSGYTF,TGCGCCAGCAGCTTGGCGGGGGGCGACAAGAGTGGCTACACCTTC
.,.,TRBV14,TRBJ2-2,CASSRTTRGELFF,TGTGCCAGCAGCCGCACTACTAGGGGGGAGCTGTTTTTT
.,TRBD1,TRBV5-1,TRBJ1-2,CASSSDRALYGYTF,TGCGCCAGCAGCTCGGACAGGGCCCTCTATGGCTACACCTTC
.,TRBD1,TRBV5-6,TRBJ1-2,CASSWSAGGGYGYTF,TGTGCCAGCAGCTGGAGTGCAGGGGGCGGCTATGGCTACACCTTC
many,.,TRBV7-2,TRBJ2-1,CASSLGPANEQFF,TGTGCCAGCAGCTTAGGCCCGGCGAATGAGCAGTTCTTC
.,TRBD1,TRBV12-3/TRBV12-4,TRBJ1-1,CASSWDRDAGF,TGTGCCAGCAGTTGGGACAGAGACGCGGGCTTT
.,.,TRBV19,TRBJ2-2,CASSIGPSTGELFF,TGTGCCAGTAGTATAGGACCTTCCACCGGGGAGCTGTTTTTT
.,TRBD1,TRBV11-2,TRBJ2-2,CASNSRTGGITGELFF,TGTGCCAGCAACTCTCGGACAGGGGGCATCACCGGGGAGCTGTTTTTT
few,TRBD1,TRBV12-3/TRBV12-4,TRBJ1-6,CASSSGQGAFPKDSPLHF,TGTGCCAGCAGCTCCGGACAGGGGGCATTTCCGAAAGATTCACCCCTCCACTTT
.,.,TRBV11-2,TRBJ2-4,CASSLKTGARNIQYF,TGTGCCAGCAGCTTAAAGACAGGTGCCAGGAACATTCAGTACTTC
few,.,TRBV5-1,TRBJ2-3,CASNLGLAESTDTQYF,TGCGCCAGCAACTTGGGTCTGGCAGAAAGCACAGATACGCAGTATTTT
.,TRBD1,TRBV30,TRBJ2-3,CAWKGDRDSTDTQYF,TGTGCCTGGAAGGGGGACAGAGATAGCACAGATACGCAGTATTTT
.,.,TRBV5-5,TRBJ2-1,CASSPRQGRHEQFF,TGTGCCAGCAGCCCGAGGCAGGGTAGACATGAGCAGTTCTTC
.,.,TRBV13,TRBJ1-3,CASSHRAGNTIYF,TGTGCCAGCAGCCACCGGGCAGGAAACACCATATATTTT